These T cell receptor beta chains were read from a single sample in a study of PD-L1 blockade in urothelial cancer. Assay: immunoSEQ multiplex PCR; the TCRdb copy retains only in-frame clones and omits some. The sample lists more than 45,000 clones, over 70% seen once, with approximately 4.7% in the top ten. Sequencing used PBMCs, obtained around atezolizumab (anti-PD-L1) treatment. The receptor set was obtained from a man between 65 and 85 years old with urothelial cancer. CDR3s include the opening cysteine and the closing phenylalanine or tryptophan. A D gene is named only where the DNA matches it firmly. Part of the rows lack a size; the others show once, few, many or a class for expanded clones.

cdr3_nt cdr3_aa clone_size d_call j_call v_call
TGCGCCAGCAGCATCCGACAGGGGCGAACTGAAAAACTGTTTTTT CASSIRQGRTEKLFF . TRBD1 TRBJ1-4 TRBV5-1
TGCGCCAGCAGCTTGGCCCCAGGGGTCGGAGAGACCCAGTACTTC CASSLAPGVGETQYF . . TRBJ2-5 TRBV5-1
TGTGCCAGCAGCTTAGTCAGGGCGCAAGAGACCCAGTACTTC CASSLVRAQETQYF . . TRBJ2-5 TRBV7-2
TGTGCCAGCAGCTTAGATCAGGGGGCCTACGAGCAGTACTTC CASSLDQGAYEQYF few TRBD1 TRBJ2-7 TRBV7-2
TGTGCCAGCAGTTACGGTGGCCCCTCCTACAATGAGCAGTTCTTC CASSYGGPSYNEQFF . . TRBJ2-1 TRBV6-6
TGCGCCAGCAGCTTAAATCTTGCGGGAGGGCAAATGGGTGAGCAGTTCTTC CASSLNLAGGQMGEQFF . TRBD2 TRBJ2-1 TRBV5-1
TGTGCCAGCAGCTCCACCCTTGGACGGGAAAACTATGGCTACACCTTC CASSSTLGRENYGYTF . . TRBJ1-2 TRBV11-1
TGTGCCAGCAGTTTACAGTACTATGGCTACACCTTC CASSLQYYGYTF . . TRBJ1-2 TRBV28
TGTGCCAGCAGCTTGTCTGTCGTCGGCTACACCTTC CASSLSVVGYTF . . TRBJ1-2 TRBV5-6
TGTGCCATCAGTGAACGGCGGGAGGGGGGGAACAATGAGCAGTTCTTC CAISERREGGNNEQFF . TRBD2 TRBJ2-1 TRBV10-3
TGTGCCAGCAGCGCCGACACTCAAGAGACCCAGTACTTC CASSADTQETQYF . . TRBJ2-5 TRBV5-6
TGCAGCGGAGGCGAAGGCTACGAGCAGTACTTC CSGGEGYEQYF . . TRBJ2-7 TRBV29-1
TGCGCCAGCAGCTATACAGGGGATTCCTACGAGCAGTACTTC CASSYTGDSYEQYF . TRBD1 TRBJ2-7 TRBV5-1
TGTGCCAGCAGTTACTCTGACGGGGGTACGGGAGGCTACACCTTC CASSYSDGGTGGYTF . . TRBJ1-2 TRBV6-6
TGTGCTAGTGGACCTGGCGGGAGCCGTTATGAGCAGTTCTTC CASGPGGSRYEQFF . TRBD2 TRBJ2-1 TRBV12-5
TGTGCCAGCAGCTTAGCGCCGCAGGTCTCTGGAAACACCATATATTTT CASSLAPQVSGNTIYF few . TRBJ1-3 TRBV7-2
TGTGCTAGTGGTGTGGGACAGCCTTCGGGCTATGGCTACACCTTC CASGVGQPSGYGYTF few TRBD1 TRBJ1-2 TRBV12-5
TGTGCCAGCAGCCTAGGACTAGCGGGAGATACGCAGTATTTT CASSLGLAGDTQYF . TRBD2 TRBJ2-3 TRBV11-2
TGTGCCATCAGTGAGTCTTGGGCGTACGAGCAGTACTTC CAISESWAYEQYF . . TRBJ2-7 TRBV10-3
TGTGCCAGTGGGGGCCAGTACACAGATACGCAGTATTTT CASGGQYTDTQYF . . TRBJ2-3 TRBV19
TGTGCCAGCAGTTACTCGCCCCGGACAGTTCGCTACTTC CASSYSPRTVRYF . . TRBJ2-7 TRBV6-5
TGTGCCAGCAGTTTACTTCGGGGAGCGGGGAACACTGAAGCTTTCTTT CASSLLRGAGNTEAFF . . TRBJ1-1 TRBV27
TGTGCCAGCAGCTTGACTAGCGGGAGGAGGGCAGATACGCAGTATTTT CASSLTSGRRADTQYF . TRBD2 TRBJ2-3 TRBV13
TGTGCCAGCAGCTTGTATCTCAGCTACGAGCAGTACTTC CASSLYLSYEQYF once . TRBJ2-7 TRBV5-5
TGTGCCAGCTCACCGAGAAGGACAGGGGCTACCTCTGGGGCCAACGTCCTGACTTTC CASSPRRTGATSGANVLTF . TRBD1 TRBJ2-6 TRBV18
TGTGCCAGCAGTTGGCAGAATCAGCCCCAGCATTTT CASSWQNQPQHF . . TRBJ1-5 TRBV28
TGTGCCAGCAGCTTGGCCCTAAACTATGGCTACACCTTC CASSLALNYGYTF . . TRBJ1-2 TRBV5-5
TGTGCCAGCAGTGAACTGGGACAGGGGACTGTGCGGCTGTTTTTT CASSELGQGTVRLFF . TRBD1 TRBJ1-4 TRBV6-1
TGTGCCAGCAGCCCACGGACTAGCGGGAGGTACAATGAGCAGTTCTTC CASSPRTSGRYNEQFF once TRBD2 TRBJ2-1 TRBV7-6
TGTGCCAGCAGGGACCAGGGTGGAGCCGGGGAGCTGTTTTTT CASRDQGGAGELFF . . TRBJ2-2 TRBV6-5
TGTGCCAGCAGCTTGGAGGTGGGCGCGGGACAGCCCCAGCATTTT CASSLEVGAGQPQHF . . TRBJ1-5 TRBV5-5
TGTGCCAGTAGTACCCAAGCGGGAGGGTTCATCGAGCAGTACTTC CASSTQAGGFIEQYF . TRBD2 TRBJ2-7 TRBV19
TGTGCCAGCAGCACCGGGACTAAAAGCACAGATACGCAGTATTTT CASSTGTKSTDTQYF . TRBD2 TRBJ2-3 TRBV7-9
TGTGCCAGCAGCTCACAGGGGACCGCGGATACGCAGTATTTT CASSSQGTADTQYF . TRBD1 TRBJ2-3 TRBV11-2
TGTGCCAGCAGCCCTACCGGGACTAGCGGGAGACTCTACAATGAGCAGTTCTTC CASSPTGTSGRLYNEQFF . TRBD2 TRBJ2-1 TRBV5-4
TGCAGCGTTGGACCGGGAGGCTACGAGCAGTACTTC CSVGPGGYEQYF . TRBD2 TRBJ2-7 TRBV29-1
TGTGCCAGTAGAACAGGGGGTTATAGCAATCAGCCCCAGCATTTT CASRTGGYSNQPQHF . TRBD1 TRBJ1-5 TRBV19
TGCGCCAGCAGCTTGGGGGGACTAGCGGGACCCTACGAGCAGTACTTC CASSLGGLAGPYEQYF . TRBD2 TRBJ2-7 TRBV5-1
TGCGCCAGCAGTGATCCTAGCGGGGCCAATGAGCAGTTCTTC CASSDPSGANEQFF . TRBD2 TRBJ2-1 TRBV10-1
TGCGCCAGCAGCTTGGGGGCGCGGGTAAACAATGAGCAGTTCTTC CASSLGARVNNEQFF once . TRBJ2-1 TRBV5-1